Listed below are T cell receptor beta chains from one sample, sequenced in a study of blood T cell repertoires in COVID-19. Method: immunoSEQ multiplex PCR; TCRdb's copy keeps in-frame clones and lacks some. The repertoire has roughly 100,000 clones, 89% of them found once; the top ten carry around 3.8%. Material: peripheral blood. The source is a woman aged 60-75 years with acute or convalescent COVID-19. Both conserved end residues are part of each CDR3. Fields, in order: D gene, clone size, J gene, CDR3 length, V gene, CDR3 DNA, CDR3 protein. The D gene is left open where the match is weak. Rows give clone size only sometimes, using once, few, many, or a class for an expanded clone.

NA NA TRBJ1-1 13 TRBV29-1 TGCAGCGTTGATTTCTTGGGCAACACTGAAGCTTTCTTT CSVDFLGNTEAFF
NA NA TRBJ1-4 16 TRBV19 TGTGCCAGTAGTATAGATGGACTGGGAATGAATGAAAAACTGTTTTTT CASSIDGLGMNEKLFF
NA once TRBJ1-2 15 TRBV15 TGTGCCACCAGCAGAGATCGGGGGAACAGCTATGGCTACACCTTC CATSRDRGNSYGYTF
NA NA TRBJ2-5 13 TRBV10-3 TGTGCCATCAGTGGACGGCTAGAAGAGACCCAGTACTTC CAISGRLEETQYF
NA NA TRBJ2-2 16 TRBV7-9 TGTGCCAGTACCCCCCGGGACACCGGAGGCACCGGGGAGCTGTTTTTT CASTPRDTGGTGELFF
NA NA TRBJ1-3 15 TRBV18 TGTGCCAGCTCACCACCGGTTGAACTTGGAAACACCATATATTTT CASSPPVELGNTIYF
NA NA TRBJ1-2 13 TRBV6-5 TGTGCCAGCGGGGTGGGGCAGGGTCGTGGCTACACCTTC CASGVGQGRGYTF
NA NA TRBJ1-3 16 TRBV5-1 TGCGCCAGCAGCTCAAACTTTCCTGATTCTGGAAACACCATATATTTT CASSSNFPDSGNTIYF
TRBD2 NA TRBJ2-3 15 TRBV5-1 TGCGCCAGAACCGGGACTAGCGGGAGCACAGATACGCAGTATTTT CARTGTSGSTDTQYF
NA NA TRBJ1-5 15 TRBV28 TGTGCCAGCAGCATCCTCAGGTCGGTCGACCGGCCCCAGCATTTT CASSILRSVDRPQHF
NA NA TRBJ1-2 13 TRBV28 TGTGCCAGCAGTTCCCAGGGCTTCTATGGCTACACCTTC CASSSQGFYGYTF
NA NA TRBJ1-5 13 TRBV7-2 TGTGCCAGCAGCTTACAGGGAAATCAGCCCCAGCATTTT CASSLQGNQPQHF
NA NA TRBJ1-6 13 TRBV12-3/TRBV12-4 TGTGCCAGCAGTTTCCAGGGATCATCACCCCTCCACTTT CASSFQGSSPLHF
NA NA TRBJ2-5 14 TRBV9 TGTGCCAGCAGCGCCAGTAGCGGCCAAGAGACCCAGTACTTC CASSASSGQETQYF
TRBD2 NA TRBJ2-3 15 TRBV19 TGTGCCAGTAGTATGTCTAGCGGGAGCTCAGATACGCAGTATTTT CASSMSSGSSDTQYF
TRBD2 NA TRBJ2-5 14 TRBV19 TGTGCCAGTAGTATAGCGGGAGGAGGAGAGACCCAGTACTTC CASSIAGGGETQYF
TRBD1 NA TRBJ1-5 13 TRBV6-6 TGTGCCAGCAGGAGACAGGGGAATCAGCCCCAGCATTTT CASRRQGNQPQHF
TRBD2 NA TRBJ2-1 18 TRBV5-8 TGTGCCAGCAGCAGGGGCCCGACTAGCGGGGGCGGGTACAATGAGCAGTTCTTC CASSRGPTSGGGYNEQFF
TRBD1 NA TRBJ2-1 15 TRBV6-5 TGTGCCAGCAACTCCGGGACAGGGGTTTACAATGAGCAGTTCTTC CASNSGTGVYNEQFF
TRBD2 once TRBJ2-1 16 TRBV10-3 TGTGCCATCAGGACGGGACTAGCGGGAGAAAAGGGTGAGCAGTTCTTC CAIRTGLAGEKGEQFF
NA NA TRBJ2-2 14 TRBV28 TGTGCCAGCAGGCTGCGGGGTGTGGCCGGGGAGCTGTTTTTT CASRLRGVAGELFF
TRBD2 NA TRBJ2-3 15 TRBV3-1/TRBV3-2 TGTGCCAGCAGCCCGACTAGCGGGGTCACAGATACGCAGTATTTT CASSPTSGVTDTQYF
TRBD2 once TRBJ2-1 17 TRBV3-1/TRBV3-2 TGTGCCAGCAGCCATGACCTTATAGCGGGACGGTACAATGAGCAGTTCTTC CASSHDLIAGRYNEQFF
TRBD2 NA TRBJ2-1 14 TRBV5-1 TGCGCCAGCAGTCAGACCGGGACTAACAATGAGCAGTTCTTC CASSQTGTNNEQFF
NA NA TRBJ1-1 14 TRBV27 TGTGCCAGCAGTTTTAGCGTTTCGAACACTGAAGCTTTCTTT CASSFSVSNTEAFF
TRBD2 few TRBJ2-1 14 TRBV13 TGTGCCAGCAGCTTGGGACTAGCGGGTGGTGAGCAGTTCTTC CASSLGLAGGEQFF
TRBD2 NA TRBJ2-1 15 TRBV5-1 TGCGCCAGCAAGCGGCGGGAGGACTCCTACAATGAGCAGTTCTTC CASKRREDSYNEQFF
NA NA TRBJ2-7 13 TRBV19 TGTGCCAGTAGTATGGAGGCGGGCGGAGAGCAGTACTTC CASSMEAGGEQYF
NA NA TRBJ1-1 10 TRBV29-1 TGCAGCGTGGCGGACATAGAAGCTTTCTTT CSVADIEAFF
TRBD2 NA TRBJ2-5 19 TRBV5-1 TGCGCCAGCAGCTTGGGCCTAGTGGCTAGCGGGAAGGGTGGAGAGACCCAGTACTTC CASSLGLVASGKGGETQYF
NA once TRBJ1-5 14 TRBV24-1 TGTGCCACTGCTCCGGGACACCCGAATCAGCCCCAGCATTTT CATAPGHPNQPQHF
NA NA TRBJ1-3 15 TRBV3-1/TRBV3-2 TGTGCCAGCAGCCAAGAGAAACGGGGAGTCGGCACCATATATTTT CASSQEKRGVGTIYF
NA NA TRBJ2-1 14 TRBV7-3 TGTGCCAGCAGCTTAAGGGGGAGGAGGAATGAGCAGTTCTTC CASSLRGRRNEQFF
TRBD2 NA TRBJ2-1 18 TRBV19 TGTGCCAGTTCCGGGACTAGCGGTTTGTCGGCCGTTTACAATGAGCAGTTCTTC CASSGTSGLSAVYNEQFF
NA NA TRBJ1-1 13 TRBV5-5 TGTGCCAGCACGCGACTTTCGAACACTGAAGCTTTCTTT CASTRLSNTEAFF
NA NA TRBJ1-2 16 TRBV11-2 TGTGCCAGCAGCCGACTGGTCGGAGCCGGGAGCTATGGCTACACCTTC CASSRLVGAGSYGYTF
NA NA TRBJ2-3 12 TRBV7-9 TGTGCCAGCAGCCCCCCAGAAGATACGCAGTATTTT CASSPPEDTQYF
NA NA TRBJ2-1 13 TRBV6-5 TGTGCCAGCAGACCCACTGGTTACAATGAGCAGTTCTTC CASRPTGYNEQFF
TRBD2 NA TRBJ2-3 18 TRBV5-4 TGTGCCAGCAGCTTAGAGTCTAGCGGGAGGGGTGGCACAGATACGCAGTATTTT CASSLESSGRGGTDTQYF
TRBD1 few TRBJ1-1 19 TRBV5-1 TGCGCCAGCAGCTTGGCCACGGCAGGGGGCACCCTGGTGAACACTGAAGCTTTCTTT CASSLATAGGTLVNTEAFF
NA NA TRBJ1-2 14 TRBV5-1 TGCGCCAGCAGCTATGAGGGAAGGATAAAGGGCTACACCTTC CASSYEGRIKGYTF
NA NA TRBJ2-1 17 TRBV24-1 TGTGCCACCAGTGACCGATTCAAGCCCCGAGGTGACAATGAGCAGTTCTTC CATSDRFKPRGDNEQFF
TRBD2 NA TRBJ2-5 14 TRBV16 TGTGCCAGCAGCAGAAACCAGGGAGGGGAGACCCAGTACTTC CASSRNQGGETQYF
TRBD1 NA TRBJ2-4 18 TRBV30 TGTGCCTGGAGTGAAACGATCGGGACAGGGGGATCCAAAAACATTCAGTACTTC CAWSETIGTGGSKNIQYF
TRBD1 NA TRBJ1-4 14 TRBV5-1 TGCGCCAGCGCGGTCACAGGGGAGAGAGAAAAACTGTTTTTT CASAVTGEREKLFF
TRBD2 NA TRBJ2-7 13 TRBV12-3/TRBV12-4 TGTGCCAGCACCGCCGGGGGGTCCTACGAGCAGTACTTC CASTAGGSYEQYF
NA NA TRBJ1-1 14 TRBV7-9 TGTGCCAGCAGCTTTGTGGCCGCAAACACTGAAGCTTTCTTT CASSFVAANTEAFF
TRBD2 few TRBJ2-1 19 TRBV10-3 TGTGCCATCAGTGAGGGGGGGTTAGCGAACTTAGCGGGAGGGCATGAGCAGTTCTTC CAISEGGLANLAGGHEQFF
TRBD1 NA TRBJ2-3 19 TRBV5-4 TGTGCCAGCAGCGGGGGACAGGGAAAGTTTCGGGGAAGCACAGATACGCAGTATTTT CASSGGQGKFRGSTDTQYF
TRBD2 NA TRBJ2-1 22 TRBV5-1 TGCGCCAGCAGCTCGGCTAGTAGTAATGGGACTAGCGGGGTAAGCTCCTACAATGAGCAGTTCTTC CASSSASSNGTSGVSSYNEQFF
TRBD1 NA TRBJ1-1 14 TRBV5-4 TGTGCCAGCAGCTTGCCGGACAGGGATACTGAAGCTTTCTTT CASSLPDRDTEAFF
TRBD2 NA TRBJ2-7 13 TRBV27 TGTGCCAGTAAATGGACTAGTGGAGACGAGCAGTACTTC CASKWTSGDEQYF
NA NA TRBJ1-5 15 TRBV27 TGTGCCAGCAGTTCCTTGATCGGGTATAATCAGCCCCAGCATTTT CASSSLIGYNQPQHF